The sample holds one count of the clone carrying this T cell receptor (beta chain). Germline is not matched at one junction end, which may reflect a read error. The CDR3 extends over 16 amino acids. CDR1 and CDR2 (germline): SGHRS, YFSETQ. The template used for profiling TCR beta VDJ and CDR3 was genomic DNA. From the reads, TCRdb called clonotypes with MiXCR, one entry per CDR3 protein. Here the sample spans approximately 250,000 distinct CDR3 sequences, less than 85% being singletons. These data come from a study of CD8+CD57+ T cells in acquired aplastic anemia. Before being chosen for sequencing, patients had shown CD8+CD57+ cell expansion by flow cytometry. Patients, without exception, had severe acquired aplastic anemia.

This receptor was taken from a human donor with aplastic anemia. The genes are TRBV5-1 and TRBJ1-2, with D perhaps TRBD1 (6 bases). The sample consisted of sorted CD4+, CD8+, or CD8+CD57+ T cells (not recorded which) from PBMCs. The CDR3 DNA is TGTGCCAGCAGCTTGGAGGGCAGGGACACCGTATATGGCTACACCTTC. Protein product: CASSLEGRDTVYGYTF.